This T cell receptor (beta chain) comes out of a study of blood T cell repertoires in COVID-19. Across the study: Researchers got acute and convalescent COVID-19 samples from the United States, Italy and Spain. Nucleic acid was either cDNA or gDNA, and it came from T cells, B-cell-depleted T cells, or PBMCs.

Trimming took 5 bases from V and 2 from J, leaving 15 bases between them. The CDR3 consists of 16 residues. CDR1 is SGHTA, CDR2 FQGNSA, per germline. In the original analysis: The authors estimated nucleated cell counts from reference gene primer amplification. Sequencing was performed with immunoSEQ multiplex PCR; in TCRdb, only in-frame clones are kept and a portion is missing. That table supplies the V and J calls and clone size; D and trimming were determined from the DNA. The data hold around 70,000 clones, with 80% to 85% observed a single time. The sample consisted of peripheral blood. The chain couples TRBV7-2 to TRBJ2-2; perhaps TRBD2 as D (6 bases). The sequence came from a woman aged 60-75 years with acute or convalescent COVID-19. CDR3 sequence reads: CASSTTPRGNTGELFF. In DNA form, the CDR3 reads TGTGCCAGCAGCACGACACCGCGGGGTAACACCGGGGAGCTGTTTTTT.